Sequencing of this TCR beta chain was carried out in a study of blood T cell repertoires in COVID-19 (dated by TCRdb to about 2020). Regarding the study in general: The collaborator samples originated in the United States, Italy and Spain and spanned the acute and convalescent phases of COVID-19. The prospective study material was composed of cDNA or gDNA derived from T cells, B-cell-depleted T cells, or PBMCs. The dataset comprised deeply sampled blood TCRbeta repertoires from subjects exposed to, actively infected with, or recovered from COVID-19. A freely available public database, intended as a resource for researchers studying the immune response to SARS-CoV-2, is where the repertoires were released. The samples were drawn from two sources: the first 160 participants of the ongoing ImmuneRACE study, and 1,000 to 1,500 subjects contributed by 6 global collaborators. The sample metadata nearly always contained a de-identified subject ID, COVID-19 status, age in years and sex. HLA class I and class II types, where available, came from metadata supplied by the sample provider rather than from assay-based typing.

Study-wide findings and limitations: How much clinical and demographic metadata was included differed by source and by participant, and the metadata was provided uncurated.

Whole blood was collected in K2EDTA tubes by collaborating institutions according to the institutions' own protocols. Collaborator samples were shipped for TCRbeta analysis as frozen whole blood, isolated PBMCs, or DNA extracted from either sample type. The immunoSEQ Assay, a bias-controlled multiplex PCR, was used to amplify TCRbeta CDR3 regions from genomic DNA. The published analysis was carried out like this. Within the assay, amplification of reference gene primers was used to estimate how many nucleated cells each sample contained. To quantify the absolute abundance of each unique TCRbeta CDR3 rearrangement, sequence reads were collapsed and filtered. For each sample, productive Simpson clonality was calculated by taking the square root of Simpson's diversity index across productive rearrangements. TCRdb took over this immuneACCESS table, retaining in-frame rearrangements with V and J assigned. Such tables are incomplete; in checked studies, under half of the missing clones stem from an unresolved V gene, and the remainder is unexplained. V, J and clone size are taken as reported in that table, and D and trimming were inferred from the DNA itself. This sample comprises about 110,000 clones, roughly 80% of them detected only once. Of the sample, approximately 4% falls within the top ten clones.

CDR1 and CDR2 are drawn from the germline V gene: SGHRS, YFSETQ. Spanning cysteine to phenylalanine, the CDR3 consists of 15 amino acids. CDR3 DNA is the only sequence kept; it has 45 bases, read in frame from the first base. Trimming takes 4 bases from V and 5 bases from J, and the germline ends sit 18 bases apart. In the case of this clone: Which antigen it targets is not known. Base qualities are not at hand, and no much larger clone is one base apart.

The receptor's source is a human donor in a cohort sampled during active COVID-19. The specimen sequenced was peripheral blood. The V gene is TRBV5-1 and the J gene is TRBJ1-1; the D region possibly corresponds to TRBD1 (6 bases align). The nucleotide sequence reads as follows: TGCGCCAGCAGCCCTGCACAGAGGGGGAGAACTGAAGCTTTCTTT. Its amino acids are CASSPAQRGRTEAFF.